This T cell receptor (beta chain) is drawn from a study of tumor and adjacent non-tumor tissue in lung cancer. Whole-study context: The patients, roughly 9 men and roughly 5 women, were roughly 30 to 85 with stage I to III disease.

This sample's RNA came from whole unsorted tissue. The library came from three nested PCR rounds adapted from ARM-PCR protocols. From the multiplex PCR reads, TCRdb called clonotypes with MiXCR, one entry per CDR3 protein. The table lists about 200,000 distinct CDR3 sequences, around 70% of them singletons. Overall study results and limits: Tumor repertoires had a smaller top 100 clone share than normal lung. Patients with more diverse tumor TCRs had worse survival.

As for this clonotype: The antigen is unknown. One junction end disagrees with the germline gene, perhaps due to a read error.

Per the germline V gene, CDR1 is DFQATT and CDR2 is SNEGSKA (reference sequence). The CDR3 has 14 amino acids. This rearrangement joins TRBV20-1 to TRBJ2-7, with no clear D. Specimen: lung tumor tissue. This clonotype originated in a man aged 55 to 70 with non-small cell lung cancer. CDR3 amino acids: CSASLGLNSYEQHF. Here the CDR3 DNA reads TGCAGTGCTTCTCTGGGTCTCAACTCATACGAGCAGCACTTC.